These T cell receptor beta chains were read from a single sample in a study of post-analysis software for immune sequencing data. Via MiXCR, TCRdb re-called the PCR reads, giving one row per CDR3 protein. This sample carries 150,000 or so distinct CDR3 sequences, roughly 40% of them seen once, and the ten largest clones take about 26%. Specimen: blood, collected after autologous hematopoietic stem cell transplantation. These receptors all stem from a girl aged 5 to 17 with multiple sclerosis. Each CDR3 is given with its conserved first and last residue. A D gene is named only where the DNA matches it firmly. The size entry is marked missing in some rows and otherwise reads once, few, many or a size class.

V: TRBV29-1; D: -; size: -; J: TRBJ2-7; DNA: TGCAGCGTTGGCGTTCGGGACGAGCAGTACTTC; CDR3: CSVGVRDEQYF
V: TRBV24-1; D: -; size: few; J: TRBJ2-1; DNA: TGTGCCACCAGTGATTCTCCCGCTAGGGCCAATGAGCAGTTCTTC; CDR3: CATSDSPARANEQFF
V: TRBV13; D: -; size: few; J: TRBJ2-7; DNA: TGTGCCAGCAGCTTAGGCCAGCGGACAGACTACGAGCAGTACTTC; CDR3: CASSLGQRTDYEQYF
V: TRBV11-2; D: -; size: -; J: TRBJ2-3; DNA: TGTGCCAGCAGTTCAAACACACTAGGACTCACAGATACGCAGTATTTT; CDR3: CASSSNTLGLTDTQYF
V: TRBV10-3; D: -; size: many; J: TRBJ1-1; DNA: TGTGCCATCAGTCCCCACCCCGAGGAAGCTTTCTTT; CDR3: CAISPHPEEAFF
V: TRBV13; D: -; size: -; J: TRBJ2-3; DNA: TGTGCCAGCAGCTTAGAACTGCGCACAGATACGCAGTATTTT; CDR3: CASSLELRTDTQYF
V: TRBV29-1; D: TRBD1; size: -; J: TRBJ2-1; DNA: TGCAGCGTTTGGGACAGGGACTACAATGAGCAGTTCTTC; CDR3: CSVWDRDYNEQFF
V: TRBV12-3/TRBV12-4; D: -; size: -; J: TRBJ1-2; DNA: TGTGCCAGCAGTGGGGCCTATGGTTACACCTTC; CDR3: CASSGAYGYTF
V: TRBV7-2; D: TRBD2; size: -; J: TRBJ2-3; DNA: TGTGCCAGCAGCTTACAAGCCCCGGGGCGGGGGGCAGATACGCAGTATTTT; CDR3: CASSLQAPGRGADTQYF
V: TRBV7-4; D: -; size: few; J: TRBJ1-5; DNA: TGTGCCAGCAGCTTATTGCCCCAGCATTTT; CDR3: CASSLLPQHF
V: TRBV6-2/TRBV6-3; D: TRBD1; size: -; J: TRBJ1-4; DNA: TGTGCCAGCAACCGACAGGGGAGGGAGGAAAAACTGTTTTTT; CDR3: CASNRQGREEKLFF
V: TRBV12-3/TRBV12-4; D: -; size: many; J: TRBJ1-2; DNA: TGTGCCAGCAGTTGGGCCAGGGATAACTATGGCTACACCTTC; CDR3: CASSWARDNYGYTF
V: TRBV20-1; D: -; size: many; J: TRBJ2-1; DNA: TGCAGTGCTAGTGATTTGAGGGCAGGGGATGCGGATGAGCAGTTCTTC; CDR3: CSASDLRAGDADEQFF